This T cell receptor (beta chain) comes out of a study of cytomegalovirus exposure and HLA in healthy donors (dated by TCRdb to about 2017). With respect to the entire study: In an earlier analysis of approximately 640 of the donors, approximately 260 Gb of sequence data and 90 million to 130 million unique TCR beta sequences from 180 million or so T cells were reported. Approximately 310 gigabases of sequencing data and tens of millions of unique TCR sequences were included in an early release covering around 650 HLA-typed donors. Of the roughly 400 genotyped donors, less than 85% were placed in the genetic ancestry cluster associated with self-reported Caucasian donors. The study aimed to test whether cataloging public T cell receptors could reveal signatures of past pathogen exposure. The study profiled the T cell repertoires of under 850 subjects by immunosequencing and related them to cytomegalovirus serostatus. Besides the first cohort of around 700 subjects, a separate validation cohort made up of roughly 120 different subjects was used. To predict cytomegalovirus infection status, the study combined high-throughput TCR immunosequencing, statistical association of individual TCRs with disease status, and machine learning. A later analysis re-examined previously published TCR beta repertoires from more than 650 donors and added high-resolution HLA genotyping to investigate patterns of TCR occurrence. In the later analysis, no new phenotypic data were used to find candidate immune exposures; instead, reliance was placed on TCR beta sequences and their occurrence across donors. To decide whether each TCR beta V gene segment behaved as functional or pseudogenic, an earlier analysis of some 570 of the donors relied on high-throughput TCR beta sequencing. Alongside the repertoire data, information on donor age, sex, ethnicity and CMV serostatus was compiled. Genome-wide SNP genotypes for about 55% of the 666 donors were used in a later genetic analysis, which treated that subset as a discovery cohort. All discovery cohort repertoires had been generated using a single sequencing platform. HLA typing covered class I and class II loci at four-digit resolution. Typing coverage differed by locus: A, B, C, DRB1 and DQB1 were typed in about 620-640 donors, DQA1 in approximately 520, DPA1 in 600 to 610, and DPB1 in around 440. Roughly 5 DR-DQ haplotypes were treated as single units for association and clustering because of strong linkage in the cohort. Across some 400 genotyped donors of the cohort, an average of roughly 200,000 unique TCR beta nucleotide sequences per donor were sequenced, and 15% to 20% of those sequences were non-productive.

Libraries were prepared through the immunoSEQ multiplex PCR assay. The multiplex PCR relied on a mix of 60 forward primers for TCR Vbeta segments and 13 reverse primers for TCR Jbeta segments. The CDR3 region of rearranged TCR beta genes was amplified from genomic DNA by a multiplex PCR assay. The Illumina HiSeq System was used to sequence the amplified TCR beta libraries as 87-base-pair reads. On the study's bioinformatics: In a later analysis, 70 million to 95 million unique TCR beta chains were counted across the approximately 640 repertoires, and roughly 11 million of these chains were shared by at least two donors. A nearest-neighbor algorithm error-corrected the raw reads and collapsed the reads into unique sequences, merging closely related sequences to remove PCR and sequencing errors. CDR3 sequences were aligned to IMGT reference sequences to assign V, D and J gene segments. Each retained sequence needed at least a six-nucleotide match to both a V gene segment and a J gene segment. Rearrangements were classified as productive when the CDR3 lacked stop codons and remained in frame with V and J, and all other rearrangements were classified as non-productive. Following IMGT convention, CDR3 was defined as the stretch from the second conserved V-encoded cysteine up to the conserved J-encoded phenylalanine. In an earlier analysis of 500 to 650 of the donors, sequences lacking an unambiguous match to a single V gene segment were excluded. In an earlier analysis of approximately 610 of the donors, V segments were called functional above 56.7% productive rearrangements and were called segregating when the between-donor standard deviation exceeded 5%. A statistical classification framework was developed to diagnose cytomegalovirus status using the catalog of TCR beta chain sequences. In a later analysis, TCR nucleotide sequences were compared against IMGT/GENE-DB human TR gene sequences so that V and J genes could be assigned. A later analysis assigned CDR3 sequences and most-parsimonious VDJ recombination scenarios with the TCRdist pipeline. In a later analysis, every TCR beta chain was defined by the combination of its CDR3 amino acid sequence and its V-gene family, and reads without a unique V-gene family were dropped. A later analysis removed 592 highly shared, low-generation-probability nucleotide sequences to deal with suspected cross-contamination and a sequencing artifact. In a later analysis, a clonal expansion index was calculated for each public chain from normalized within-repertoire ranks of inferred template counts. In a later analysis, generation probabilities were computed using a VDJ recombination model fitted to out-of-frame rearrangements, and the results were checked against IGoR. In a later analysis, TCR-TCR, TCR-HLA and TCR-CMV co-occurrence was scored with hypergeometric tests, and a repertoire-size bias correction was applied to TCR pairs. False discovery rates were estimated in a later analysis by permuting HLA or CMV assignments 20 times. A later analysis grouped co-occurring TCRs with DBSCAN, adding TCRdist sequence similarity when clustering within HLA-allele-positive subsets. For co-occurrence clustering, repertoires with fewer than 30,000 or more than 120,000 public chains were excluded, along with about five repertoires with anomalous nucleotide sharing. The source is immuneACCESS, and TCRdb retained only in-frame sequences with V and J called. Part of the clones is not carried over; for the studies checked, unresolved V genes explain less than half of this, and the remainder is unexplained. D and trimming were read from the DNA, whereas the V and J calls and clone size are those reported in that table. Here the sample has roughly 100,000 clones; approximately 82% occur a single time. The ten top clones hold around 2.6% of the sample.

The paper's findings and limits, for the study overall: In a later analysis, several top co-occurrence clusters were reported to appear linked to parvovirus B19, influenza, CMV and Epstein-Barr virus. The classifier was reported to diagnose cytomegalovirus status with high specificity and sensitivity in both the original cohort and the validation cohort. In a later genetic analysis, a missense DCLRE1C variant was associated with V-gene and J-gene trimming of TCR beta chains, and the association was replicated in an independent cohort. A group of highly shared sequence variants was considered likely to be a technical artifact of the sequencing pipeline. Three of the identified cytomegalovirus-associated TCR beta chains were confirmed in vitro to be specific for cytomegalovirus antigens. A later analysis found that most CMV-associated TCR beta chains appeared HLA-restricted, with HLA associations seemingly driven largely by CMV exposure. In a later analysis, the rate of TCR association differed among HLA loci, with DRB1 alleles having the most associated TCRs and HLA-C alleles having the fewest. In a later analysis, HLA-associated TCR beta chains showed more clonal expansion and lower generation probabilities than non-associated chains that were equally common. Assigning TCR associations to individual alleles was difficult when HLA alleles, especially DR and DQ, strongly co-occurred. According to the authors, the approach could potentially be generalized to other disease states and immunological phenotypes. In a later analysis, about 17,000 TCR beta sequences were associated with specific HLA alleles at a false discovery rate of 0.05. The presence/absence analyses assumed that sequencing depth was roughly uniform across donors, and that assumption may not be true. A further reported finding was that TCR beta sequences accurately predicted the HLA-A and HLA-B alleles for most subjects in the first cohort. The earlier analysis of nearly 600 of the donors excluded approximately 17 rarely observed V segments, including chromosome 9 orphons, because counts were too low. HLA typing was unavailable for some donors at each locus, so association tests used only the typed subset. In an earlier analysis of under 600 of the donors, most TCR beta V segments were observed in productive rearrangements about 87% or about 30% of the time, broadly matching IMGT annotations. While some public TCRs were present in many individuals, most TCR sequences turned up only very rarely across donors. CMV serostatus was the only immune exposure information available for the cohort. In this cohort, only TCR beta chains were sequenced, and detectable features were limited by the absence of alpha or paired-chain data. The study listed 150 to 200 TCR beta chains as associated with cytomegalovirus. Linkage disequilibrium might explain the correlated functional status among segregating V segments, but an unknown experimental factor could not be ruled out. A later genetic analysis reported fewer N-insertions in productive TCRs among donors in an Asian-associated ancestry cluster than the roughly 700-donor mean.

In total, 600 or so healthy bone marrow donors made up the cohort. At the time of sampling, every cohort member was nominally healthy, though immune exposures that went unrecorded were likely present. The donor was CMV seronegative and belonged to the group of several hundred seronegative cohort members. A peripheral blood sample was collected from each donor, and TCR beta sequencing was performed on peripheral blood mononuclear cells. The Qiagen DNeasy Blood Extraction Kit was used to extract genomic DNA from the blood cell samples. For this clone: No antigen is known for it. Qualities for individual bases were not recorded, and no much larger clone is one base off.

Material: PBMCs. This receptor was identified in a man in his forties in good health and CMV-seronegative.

The CDR3 reads as follows: CASSYLQGTSYEQYF. The DNA sequence follows: TGCGCCAGCAGCTACCTACAGGGGACCAGTTACGAGCAGTACTTC. The rearrangement joined TRBV5-1 to TRBJ2-7, with TRBD1 identical over 7 junction bases. The CDR3 has 15 amino acids, counting the end cysteine and phenylalanine. The DNA shown is the 45-base CDR3, in frame from base 1. Relative to germline, V is missing 3 bases and J is missing 4 bases, with 10 bases of the junction outside any gene match. From a lookup of the germline V gene, CDR1 and CDR2 are SGHRS and YFSETQ.